The 8 T cell receptor beta chains reported below all come from one sample, sequenced in a study of cytomegalovirus exposure and HLA in healthy donors. Method: immunoSEQ multiplex PCR; TCRdb's copy keeps in-frame clones and lacks some. The sample holds some 150,000 clones, over 80% seen once. Sequencing input: PBMCs. Receptors originate from a man aged 18 to 30 in good health and CMV-seropositive.

The chain has TRBV10-3 and TRBJ2-3; 8 positions match TRBD2. V lost 3 bases, J lost 0 bases, and 8 bases stayed unmatched. The CDR3 runs to 17 residues. The germline CDR1 and CDR2 sequences are ENHRY and SYGVKD. Written as DNA, the CDR3 is TGTGCCATCAGTGACACTAGCGGAGGGGTTAGCACAGATACGCAGTATTTT. Protein sequence: CAISDTSGGVSTDTQYF.

As regards this clone: Other DNA sequences from this sample encode an identical CDR3 as well. The chain has TRBV19 and TRBJ1-2; no reliable D call. The germline CDR1 and CDR2 sequences are LNHDA and SQIVND (reference sequence). CDR3 length equals 11 residues. Trimming removed 3 bases from V and 7 bases from J, with 6 bases in between. Here the CDR3 DNA reads TGTGCCAGTAGTATCGGGAGTGGCTACACCTTC. This translates into CASSIGSGYTF.

The V call is TRBV6-1, the J call TRBJ1-1, with unresolved D. From germline, CDR1 is MNHNS and CDR2 SASEGT. The CDR3 length is 14 residues. The V end lost 3 bases, the J end lost 4 bases, and 12 bases lay between the germline ends. CDR3 nucleotide sequence: TGTGCCAGCAGTGAGCTTAGAGGGTCCACTGAAGCTTTCTTT. It specifies CASSELRGSTEAFF.

The V gene is TRBV5-4, the J gene TRBJ2-3, with a tentative D call TRBD2 (6 bases). Trimming removed 6 bases from V and 8 bases from J, with 13 bases in between. The CDR3 length is 12 residues. Germline CDR1 SGHNT, CDR2 YYREEE (reference sequence). CDR3 in amino acids: CASTPVGGTQYF. The CDR3, as DNA: TGTGCCAGCACGCCCGTGGGGGGTACGCAGTATTTT.

This clone was observed a single time. The chain recombines TRBV5-1 with TRBJ1-2, with D possibly TRBD1 on 6 matching bases. The germline CDR1 and CDR2 sequences are SGHRS and YFSETQ. With 0 bases removed from V and 5 bases from J, the gap between germline ends came to 11 bases. The CDR3 length is 14 residues. The CDR3 spells CASSLGQADYGYTF. The CDR3 coding sequence is TGCGCCAGCAGCTTGGGACAGGCCGATTATGGCTACACCTTC.

The CDR3 coding sequence is TGCGCCAGCAGCTTGCGGACTAGCGGGAGTGACGAGCAGTACTTC. As protein: CASSLRTSGSDEQYF. The V and J genes are TRBV5-1 and TRBJ2-7, with TRBD2 matching 13 bases. Trimming removed 1 base from V and 5 bases from J; junction bases left unmatched: 3. The germline V gene encodes CDR1 SGHRS and CDR2 YFSETQ. The CDR3 sequence is 15 residues long.

The rearrangement links TRBV4-2 to TRBJ1-1, with D hard to call. From germline, CDR1 is LGHNA and CDR2 YNFKEQ. The V gene lost 0 bases and the J gene lost 2 bases, with 7 bases spanning the gap. This CDR3 contains 14 residues. The CDR3 coding sequence is TGTGCCAGCAGCCAAGAGGGCCTTAACACTGAAGCTTTCTTT. Translation: CASSQEGLNTEAFF.

In its sample, this clone was seen a few times. The chain is built from TRBV10-1 and TRBJ1-6, with 9 bases lining up with TRBD1. CDR1 WNHNN and CDR2 SYGVQD come from the germline V gene (reference sequence). V trimming: 3 bases; J trimming: 9 bases; junction bases outside the gene matches: 6. CDR3 length: 15 amino acids. The CDR3 DNA is TGCGCCAGCAGTGAAGGGACAGGGAGGGGTTCACCCCTCCACTTT. As protein: CASSEGTGRGSPLHF.